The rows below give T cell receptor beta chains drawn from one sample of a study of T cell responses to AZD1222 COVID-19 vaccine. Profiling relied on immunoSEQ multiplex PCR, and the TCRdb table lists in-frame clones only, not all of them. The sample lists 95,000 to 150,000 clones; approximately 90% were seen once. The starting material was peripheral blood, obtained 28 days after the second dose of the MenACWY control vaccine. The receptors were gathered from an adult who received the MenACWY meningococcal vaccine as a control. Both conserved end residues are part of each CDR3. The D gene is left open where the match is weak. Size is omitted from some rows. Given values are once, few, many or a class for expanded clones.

CASSSSERGYEQYF | TGTGCCAGCAGCTCCTCCGAGCGGGGCTACGAGCAGTACTTC | TRBD2 | TRBJ2-7 | TRBV13 | -
CASSPPPPRSSYNEQFF | TGCGCCAGCAGCCCACCCCCCCCCAGGAGCTCCTACAATGAGCAGTTCTTC | - | TRBJ2-1 | TRBV5-1 | -
CASSEAGQETQYF | TGCGCCAGCAGTGAAGCGGGCCAAGAGACCCAGTACTTC | - | TRBJ2-5 | TRBV10-1 | few
CASSLGPGAGANVLTF | TGTGCCAGCAGCTTAGGCCCGGGGGCTGGGGCCAACGTCCTGACTTTC | - | TRBJ2-6 | TRBV13 | -
CASGPDRSNQPQHF | TGTGCTAGTGGCCCGGACAGGTCCAATCAGCCCCAGCATTTT | TRBD1 | TRBJ1-5 | TRBV12-5 | -
CASSLGDRSTDTQYF | TGTGCCAGCAGTTTAGGGGACAGGAGCACAGATACGCAGTATTTT | TRBD1 | TRBJ2-3 | TRBV28 | -
CASSLRGAPQPQHF | TGTGCCAGCAGCTTGCGCGGGGCCCCTCAGCCCCAGCATTTT | - | TRBJ1-5 | TRBV5-6 | -
CASSLAGRSASTYGYTF | TGTGCCAGCAGCTTAGCCGGGCGGAGCGCGAGTACCTATGGCTACACCTTC | - | TRBJ1-2 | TRBV7-9 | -
CASSYGNTGELFF | TGTGCCAGCAGCTACGGGAACACCGGGGAGCTGTTTTTT | - | TRBJ2-2 | TRBV7-2 | -
CASSSRVTGGYEQYF | TGTGCCAGCAGTTCCCGAGTGACAGGCGGCTACGAGCAGTACTTC | - | TRBJ2-7 | TRBV28 | -
CASSYSTGLTYNEQFF | TGTGCCAGCAGTTACTCCACAGGGTTGACCTACAATGAGCAGTTCTTC | - | TRBJ2-1 | TRBV6-5 | -
CASSAPGQSQETQYF | TGTGCCAGCAGCGCCCCGGGACAGAGTCAAGAGACCCAGTACTTC | TRBD1 | TRBJ2-5 | TRBV11-1 | -
CASTSDRGRSGIQYF | TGTGCCAGTACATCGGACAGGGGCAGGAGTGGCATTCAGTACTTC | TRBD1 | TRBJ2-4 | TRBV19 | once
CASSLAASGHTGELFF | TGTGCCAGCAGCTTAGCGGCTAGCGGACACACCGGGGAGCTGTTTTTT | TRBD2 | TRBJ2-2 | TRBV11-3 | -
CASSLIAEGSPLHF | TGTGCCAGCAGCTTGATAGCGGAGGGTTCACCCCTCCACTTT | - | TRBJ1-6 | TRBV5-4 | -
CASSFGRQTNEKLFF | TGTGCCAGCAGTTTCGGTCGTCAGACTAATGAAAAACTGTTTTTT | - | TRBJ1-4 | TRBV28 | -
CASSSSRANGYTF | TGTGCCAGCAGTTCGAGTCGGGCTAATGGCTACACCTTC | - | TRBJ1-2 | TRBV12-3/TRBV12-4 | -
CASSLTGRGQGQTQYF | TGTGCCAGTAGTCTCACGGGGCGGGGACAGGGACAGACCCAGTACTTC | TRBD1 | TRBJ2-5 | TRBV19 | few
CSVAGGLSNQPQHF | TGCAGCGTTGCAGGGGGCCTTAGCAATCAGCCCCAGCATTTT | TRBD1 | TRBJ1-5 | TRBV29-1 | few
CASSKATASSYNSPLHF | TGTGCCAGCAGCAAAGCCACGGCGAGCTCCTATAATTCACCCCTCCACTTT | - | TRBJ1-6 | TRBV21-1 | -
CASREASSVLHF | TGTGCCAGCAGGGAGGCCTCTTCGGTCCTCCACTTT | - | TRBJ1-6 | TRBV28 | -
CASSRGDYGYTF | TGTGCCAGCAGCCGTGGGGACTATGGCTACACCTTC | - | TRBJ1-2 | TRBV6-5 | -
CSVGQGGTEAFF | TGCAGCGTGGGACAGGGGGGCACTGAAGCTTTCTTT | TRBD1 | TRBJ1-1 | TRBV29-1 | -
CASSPTESVTTGNTIYF | TGTGCCAGCTCACCGACAGAATCCGTGACAACTGGAAACACCATATATTTT | - | TRBJ1-3 | TRBV18 | few
CASGSPGTGAAAGTQYF | TGTGCTAGTGGTTCCCCCGGGACAGGGGCCGCGGCAGGTACGCAGTATTTT | TRBD1 | TRBJ2-3 | TRBV12-5 | -
CASSMERTGNTGELFF | TGTGCCAGTAGTATGGAAAGAACAGGGAACACCGGGGAGCTGTTTTTT | - | TRBJ2-2 | TRBV19 | -
CASSLPGITYEQYF | TGTGCCAGCAGCTTACCGGGCATCACCTACGAGCAGTACTTC | - | TRBJ2-7 | TRBV7-9 | -
CASSSEGGYFYNEQFF | TGTGCCAGCAGCTCCGAGGGCGGCTACTTCTACAATGAGCAGTTCTTC | - | TRBJ2-1 | TRBV7-2 | -
CASTVSGNTEAFF | TGTGCCAGCACGGTCTCAGGTAACACTGAAGCTTTCTTT | - | TRBJ1-1 | TRBV7-8 | -
CASSQAGYQETQYF | TGCGCCAGCAGCCAAGCGGGGTACCAAGAGACCCAGTACTTC | - | TRBJ2-5 | TRBV4-1 | -
CASSVKGRLMGNTIYF | TGTGCCAGCAGCGTAAAGGGACGCCTGATGGGTAACACCATATATTTT | - | TRBJ1-3 | TRBV3-1/TRBV3-2 | -
CASGQGVYSNQPQHF | TGTGCCAGCGGACAGGGCGTTTATAGCAATCAGCCCCAGCATTTT | TRBD1 | TRBJ1-5 | TRBV6-5 | once
CASSPRLAGDQETQYF | TGTGCCAGCAGTCCTCGACTAGCGGGGGACCAAGAGACCCAGTACTTC | TRBD2 | TRBJ2-5 | TRBV28 | -